This T cell receptor beta chain appears in the sequencing data of a study of response to subunit inactivated influenza vaccine. Points from the study as a whole: Authors suggested few new T cells are recruited by each seasonal influenza vaccination.

CDR1 is SGHVS, CDR2 FNYEAQ, per germline. Deletions cut 4 bases from V and 5 bases from J, with 10 bases between. The CDR3 is 13 residues long. This clonotype appeared a few times. Its target is unknown. TCRdb itself ran the RT-PCR reads through MiXCR, one entry per CDR3 protein. The sample carries hundreds of thousands of distinct CDR3 sequences, 14% recorded once. The receptor's source is a middle-aged man who received an inactivated influenza vaccine. The rearrangement links TRBV7-6 to TRBJ2-3, with a tentative D call TRBD1 (5 bases). Source: PBMCs from blood, taken around two weeks before vaccination. CDR3 residues: CASSSDTIDTQYF. CDR3 DNA sequence: TGTGCCAGCAGCTCGGACACTATAGATACGCAGTATTTT.